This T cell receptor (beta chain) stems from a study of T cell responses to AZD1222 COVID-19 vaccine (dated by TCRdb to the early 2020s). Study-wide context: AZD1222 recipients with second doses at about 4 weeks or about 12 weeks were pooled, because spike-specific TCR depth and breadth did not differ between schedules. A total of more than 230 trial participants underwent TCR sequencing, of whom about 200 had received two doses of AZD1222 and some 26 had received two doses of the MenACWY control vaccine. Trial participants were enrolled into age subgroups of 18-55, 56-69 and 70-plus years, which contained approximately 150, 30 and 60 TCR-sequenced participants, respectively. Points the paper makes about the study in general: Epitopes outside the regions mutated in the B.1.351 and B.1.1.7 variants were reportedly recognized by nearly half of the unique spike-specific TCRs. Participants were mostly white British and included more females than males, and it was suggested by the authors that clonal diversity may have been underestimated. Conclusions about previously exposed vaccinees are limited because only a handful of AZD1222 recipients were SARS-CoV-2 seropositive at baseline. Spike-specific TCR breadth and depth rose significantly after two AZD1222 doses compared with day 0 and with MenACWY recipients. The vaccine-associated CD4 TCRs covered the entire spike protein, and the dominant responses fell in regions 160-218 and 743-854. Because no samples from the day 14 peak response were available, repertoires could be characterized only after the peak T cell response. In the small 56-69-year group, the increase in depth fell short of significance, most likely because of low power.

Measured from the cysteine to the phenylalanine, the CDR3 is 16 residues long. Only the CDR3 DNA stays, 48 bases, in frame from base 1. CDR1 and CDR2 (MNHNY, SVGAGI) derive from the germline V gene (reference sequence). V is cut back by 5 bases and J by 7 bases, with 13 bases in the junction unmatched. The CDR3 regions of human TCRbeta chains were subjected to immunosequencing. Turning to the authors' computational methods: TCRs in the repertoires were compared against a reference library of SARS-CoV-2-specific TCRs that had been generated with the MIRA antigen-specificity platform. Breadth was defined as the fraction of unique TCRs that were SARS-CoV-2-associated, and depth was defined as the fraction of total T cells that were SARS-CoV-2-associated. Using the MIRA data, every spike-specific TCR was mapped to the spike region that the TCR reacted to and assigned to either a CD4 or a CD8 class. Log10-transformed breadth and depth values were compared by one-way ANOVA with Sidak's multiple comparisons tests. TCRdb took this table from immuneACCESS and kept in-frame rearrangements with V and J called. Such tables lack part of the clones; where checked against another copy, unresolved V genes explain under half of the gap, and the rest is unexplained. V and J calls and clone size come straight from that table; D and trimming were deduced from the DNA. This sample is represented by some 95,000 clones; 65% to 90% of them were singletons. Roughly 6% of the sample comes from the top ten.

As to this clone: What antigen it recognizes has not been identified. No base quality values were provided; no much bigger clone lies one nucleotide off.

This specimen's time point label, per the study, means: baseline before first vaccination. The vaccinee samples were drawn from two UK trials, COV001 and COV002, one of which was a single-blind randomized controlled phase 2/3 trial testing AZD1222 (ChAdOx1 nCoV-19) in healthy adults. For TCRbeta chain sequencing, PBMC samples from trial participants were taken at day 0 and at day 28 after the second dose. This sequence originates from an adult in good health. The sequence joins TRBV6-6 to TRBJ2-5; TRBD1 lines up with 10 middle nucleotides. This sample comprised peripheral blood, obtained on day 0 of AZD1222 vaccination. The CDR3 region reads CASSRTGGAIVATQYF. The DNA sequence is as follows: TGTGCCAGCAGTCGGACAGGGGGGGCGATTGTAGCGACCCAGTACTTC.